This TCR beta chain was obtained from a study of blood T cell repertoires in COVID-19. Looking at the study overall: Spain, Italy and the United States supplied samples that represented acute and convalescent COVID-19. Sample material is recorded as cDNA or gDNA derived from T cells, B-cell-depleted T cells, or PBMCs.

Original analysis: It was from reference gene primer amplification that nucleated cell counts were estimated. Here immunoSEQ multiplex PCR was the method, and the copy in TCRdb shows in-frame clones only, minus some. That table gives V, J and clone size, and the DNA gave D and trimming. This sample carries tens of thousands of clones, 65% to 90% of them seen once, and the ten largest clones take roughly 1.4%. Sequencing used peripheral blood. The sequence was obtained from a woman aged 55-69 years with acute or convalescent COVID-19.

The DNA of the CDR3 is TGCGCCAGCAGTGAGGGACTAGCGAACACCGGGGAGCTGTTTTTT. As protein: CASSEGLANTGELFF. This chain joins TRBV10-2 and TRBJ2-2; the match to TRBD2 covers 7 bases. J was trimmed by 0 bases and V by 2 bases; bases with no gene match: 0. The CDR3 contains 15 residues. Germline CDR1 reads WSHSY; CDR2 reads SAAADI.